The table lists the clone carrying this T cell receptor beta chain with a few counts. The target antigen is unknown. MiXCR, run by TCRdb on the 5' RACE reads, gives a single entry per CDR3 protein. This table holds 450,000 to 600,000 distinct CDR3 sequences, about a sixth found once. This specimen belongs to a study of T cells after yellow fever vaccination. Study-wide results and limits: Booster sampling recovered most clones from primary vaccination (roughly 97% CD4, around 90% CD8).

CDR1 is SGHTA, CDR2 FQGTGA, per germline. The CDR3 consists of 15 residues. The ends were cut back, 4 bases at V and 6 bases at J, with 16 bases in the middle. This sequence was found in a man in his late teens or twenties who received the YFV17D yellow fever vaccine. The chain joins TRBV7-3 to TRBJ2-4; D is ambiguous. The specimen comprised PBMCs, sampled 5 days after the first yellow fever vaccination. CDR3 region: CASSSRTDGVNIQYF. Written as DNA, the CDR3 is TGTGCCAGCAGCTCCCGGACCGATGGGGTAAACATTCAGTACTTC. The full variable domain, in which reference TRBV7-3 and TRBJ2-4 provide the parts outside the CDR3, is GAGVSQTPSNKVTEKGKYVELRCDPISGHTALYWYRQSLGQGPEFLIYFQGTGAADDSGLPNDRFFAVRPEGSVSTLKIQRTERGDSAVYLCASSSRTDGVNIQYFGAGTRLSVL.